This T cell receptor (beta chain) was documented in a study of blood T cell repertoires in COVID-19. About the study: Sources were T cells, B-cell-depleted T cells, or PBMCs; the material itself was cDNA or gDNA.

Per the authors' pipeline: Reference gene primer amplification yielded estimated nucleated cell counts. Measured with immunoSEQ multiplex PCR; TCRdb has only the in-frame clones, and not every one. For V, J and clone size, that table is used; D and trimming come from the DNA. The repertoire holds hundreds of thousands of clones, 89% seen once, with roughly 8.9% in the top ten. Participant reports of clinical history set cohort assignment. Two consecutive negative NP/OP PCR tests, clearance, or resolved symptoms defined Cohort 3 recovery. The receptor was isolated from a woman aged 35 to 49 who had recovered from COVID-19. Sequenced: PBMCs or T cells enriched from blood (not recorded which).

In DNA form, the CDR3 reads TGTGCCAGCAGAGACGGGTGGCCCCTCTCTGGAAACACCATATATTTT. It specifies CASRDGWPLSGNTIYF. This chain joins TRBV2 and TRBJ1-3; no clear D. Per germline, CDR1 SNHLY and CDR2 FYNNEI. Trimming pared 6 bases from V and 0 bases from J, leaving 15 bases between. The CDR3 runs 16 residues.